What follows are 14 T cell receptor beta chains derived from one specimen sequenced in a study of T cell changes during pregnancy in multiple sclerosis. TCRdb keeps only in-frame clones here, not all; method: immunoSEQ multiplex PCR. This table has fewer than 60,000 clones, approximately 91% appearing once. The sequencing used peripheral blood, collected in the second trimester of pregnancy. The receptor set was obtained from a female donor with multiple sclerosis, enrolled in a pregnancy study.

The chain recombines TRBV5-1 with TRBJ1-3, with D possibly TRBD1 on 5 matching bases. V was trimmed by 0 bases and J by 6 bases, leaving 10 bases between them. Germline V lookup: CDR1 SGHRS, CDR2 YFSETQ. The length of the CDR3 is 14 residues. For the CDR3, the DNA is TGCGCCAGCAGCTTGGGACAGTTGGAAAACACCATATATTTT. Residues: CASSLGQLENTIYF.

This chain connects TRBV7-9 to TRBJ1-2, with D maybe TRBD1 (5 bases). Germline-derived CDR1 and CDR2 are SEHNR and FQNEAQ (reference sequence). This CDR3 has 15 residues. V lost 4 bases and J lost 6, with 18 bases in between. This CDR3 reads CASSSPKARVDGYTF. The CDR3 DNA reads TGTGCCAGCAGCTCTCCTAAAGCCAGGGTCGATGGCTACACCTTC.

This clone was found a few times. The chain carries TRBV5-6 and TRBJ1-5, with D possibly matching TRBD1 (6 bases). With 2 bases removed from V and 7 bases from J, the gap between germline ends came to 10 bases. The V gene's germline CDR1 is SGHDT and CDR2 YYEEEE. This CDR3 is 13 amino acids long. The CDR3 DNA sequence: TGTGCCAGCAGCTTAGGGCAGGGGCAGCCCCAGCATTTT. It encodes CASSLGQGQPQHF.

The CDR3 loop reads CATSGTGVQPQHF. The CDR3 region has the DNA TGTGCCACCTCCGGGACAGGGGTACAGCCCCAGCATTTT. The V and J genes are TRBV6-1 and TRBJ1-5; 10 bases are shared with TRBD1. Trimming took 10 bases from V and 7 from J; bases not matched to a gene: 7. Germline V gene lookup returns CDR1 MNHNS and CDR2 SASEGT. The CDR3 spans 13 residues.

The CDR3 DNA reads TGCGCCAGCAGCCTAGATCCTAGCGGGGCCTACAATGAGCAGTTCTTC. Encoded protein: CASSLDPSGAYNEQFF. The chain uses TRBV5-1 and TRBJ2-1; the match to TRBD2 covers 9 bases. The germline V gene encodes CDR1 SGHRS and CDR2 YFSETQ. This CDR3 has 16 amino acids. V shed 4 bases and J 2 bases; nucleotides not matched to a gene: 7. The full variable domain, in which reference TRBV5-1 and TRBJ2-1 provide the parts outside the CDR3, is KAGVTQTPRYLIKTRGQQVTLSCSPISGHRSVSWYQQTPGQGLQFLFEYFSETQRNKGNFPGRFSGRQFSNSRSEMNVSTLELGDSALYLCASSLDPSGAYNEQFFGPGTRLTVL.

This rearrangement joins TRBV28 to TRBJ1-5, with a possible D match to TRBD1 (6 bases). CDR3 length equals 12 residues. Germline V gives CDR1 MDHEN, CDR2 SYDVKM. V lost 5 bases, J lost 7 bases, and 9 bases lay in between. The CDR3 spells CASSLQGQPQHF. CDR3 in DNA: TGTGCCAGCAGTCTACAGGGCCAGCCCCAGCATTTT. Complete variable domain (other parts from reference TRBV28 and TRBJ1-5): DVKVTQSSRYLVKRTGEKVFLECVQDMDHENMFWYRQDPGLGLRLIYFSYDVKMKEKGDIPEGYSVSREKKERFSLILESASTNQTSMYLCASSLQGQPQHFGDGTRLSIL.

CDR3 loop: CASSPSGTDNSPLHF. The CDR3 DNA is TGTGCCAGCTCACCGTCTGGGACAGATAATTCACCCCTCCACTTT. This rearrangement joins TRBV18 to TRBJ1-6; 7 bases align to TRBD1. This CDR3 has 15 amino acids. V gave up 3 bases and J gave up 5 bases; unmatched junction bases: 4. CDR1 KGHSH and CDR2 LQKENI come from the germline V gene.

The J gene is TRBJ2-2, the V gene TRBV18, with a possible D match to TRBD2 (5 bases). The CDR3 length is 16 residues. Germline values: CDR1 KGHSH, CDR2 LQKENI. V shed 1 base and J shed 1 base, with 10 bases lying between them. The DNA of the CDR3 is TGTGCCAGCTCACCACTAAAAGGGAGGAACACCGGGGAGCTGTTTTTT. Translation gives CASSPLKGRNTGELFF.

V and J are TRBV18 and TRBJ1-5; D not resolved. This CDR3 contains 17 residues. Germline V gives CDR1 KGHSH, CDR2 LQKENI. The V end lost 5 bases, the J end lost 0 bases, and 17 bases lay between the germline ends. CDR3 sequence: CASSFIGGEGSNQPQHF. The CDR3 region has the DNA TGTGCCAGCTCATTTATAGGAGGCGAGGGTAGCAATCAGCCCCAGCATTTT.

The CDR3 is CASSLGMGTGGRNEQFF. The CDR3 nucleotides read TGTGCCAGCAGCTTAGGTATGGGGACAGGGGGACGGAATGAGCAGTTCTTC. The gene calls are TRBV7-2 and TRBJ2-1, with TRBD1 matching over 11 bases. V dropped 1 base and J dropped 7; count of bases not matched to a gene: 9. CDR1 and CDR2 from the germline V gene are SGHTA and FQGNSA. CDR3 length: 17 amino acids.

This clone was counted a single time. As DNA, the CDR3 is TGTGCCAGCAGTGAAGGGGGGAGGAGAGGGCTTAACTATGGCTACACCTTC. Protein: CASSEGGRRGLNYGYTF. The V gene is TRBV6-1, the J gene TRBJ1-2; tentative D call: TRBD1 (5 bases). Trimming took off 1 base at V and 1 base at J, with 16 bases between the two ends. The CDR3 consists of 17 residues. Looked up from germline, CDR1 is MNHNS and CDR2 is SASEGT.

The rearrangement uses TRBV27 and TRBJ2-1; TRBD2 might be the D (5 bases). Trimming shortened V by 0 bases and J by 2 bases, and 14 bases separated the two germline ends. Per germline, CDR1 MNHEY and CDR2 SMNVEV (reference sequence). The CDR3 runs to 17 residues. CDR3 residues: CASSLSRRLKAYNEQFF. The CDR3 nucleotides read TGTGCCAGCAGTTTATCGCGAAGACTAAAAGCCTACAATGAGCAGTTCTTC.

The count of this clone is one. The rearrangement uses TRBV10-3 and TRBJ2-7; 9 nucleotides agree with TRBD1. Trimming at V came to 0 bases and at J to 6 bases, leaving 12 bases not matched to a gene. Germline V gives CDR1 ENHRY, CDR2 SYGVKD. The CDR3 consists of 17 residues. CDR3 coding DNA: TGTGCCATCAGTGAGTCGGAGTGGGACAGGGAGAAGGGCGAGCAGTACTTC. Translating it yields CAISESEWDREKGEQYF.

This chain uses TRBV9 with TRBJ1-1, with D possibly TRBD1 on 5 matching bases. The germline V gene encodes CDR1 SGDLS and CDR2 YYNGEE. Trimming took off 3 bases at V and 1 base at J, with 19 bases between the two ends. The CDR3 consists of 17 residues. The chain's CDR3 is CASSALRGRKRNTEAFF. CDR3 nucleotides: TGTGCCAGCAGCGCCCTTAGGGGTAGGAAAAGGAACACTGAAGCTTTCTTT.